This T cell receptor beta chain is drawn from a study of T cell responses to AZD1222 COVID-19 vaccine. This CDR3 has 14 residues. CDR1 is SGHKS, CDR2 YYEKEE, per germline (reference sequence). V gave up 2 bases and J gave up 4 bases, with 13 bases separating them. A word on this clone: Antigen: not known.

Findings and caveats of the study: Elevations in Spike-specific TCR breadth and depth followed administration of two AZD1222 doses.

The table came from immunoSEQ multiplex PCR; TCRdb's copy has only in-frame clones and leaves some out. This table holds about 84,000 clones, 80% to 90% found once. The chain carries TRBV5-5 and TRBJ2-7; possibly TRBD1 for D (5 bases). Source: peripheral blood, taken 28 days after the second AZD1222 dose. The receptor's source is an adult who received the AZD1222 COVID-19 vaccine. CDR3 sequence (DNA): TGTGCCAGCAGCTTCCGACAGATCTCTTACGAGCAGTACGTC. Amino acids: CASSFRQISYEQYV.